The rows below give T cell receptor beta chains drawn from one sample of a study of control samples from healthy donors and cancer patients. This table comes from immunoSEQ multiplex PCR, and its TCRdb copy is limited to in-frame clones, with some not included. The sample has 110,000 or so clones, roughly 90% seen once. Sequences were obtained from blood. All receptors come from a man in his forties or fifties in good health. The CDR3 runs from the conserved cysteine through the conserved F or W. D genes are given only for firm matches. Size values are once, few and many counts, or a class for expanded clones, and some rows have none.

J gene,D gene,V gene,clone size,CDR3 protein,CDR3 DNA
TRBJ1-5,TRBD1,TRBV19,few,CASSVTGGLGNQPQHF,TGTGCCAGTAGTGTAACAGGGGGCTTAGGCAATCAGCCCCAGCATTTT
TRBJ1-5,NA,TRBV5-6,NA,CASSAATGPPNQPQHF,TGTGCCAGCAGCGCGGCGACCGGGCCACCTAATCAGCCCCAGCATTTT
TRBJ1-3,NA,TRBV25-1,once,CASSEYRGSGNTIYF,TGTGCCAGCAGTGAATATAGAGGGTCAGGAAACACCATATATTTT
TRBJ1-2,NA,TRBV4-3,NA,CASSQEKEGWSYGYTF,TGCGCCAGCAGCCAAGAGAAGGAGGGATGGAGCTATGGCTACACCTTC
TRBJ1-2,TRBD1,TRBV9,NA,CASSWDRESGYGYTF,TGTGCCAGCTCCTGGGACAGGGAATCGGGCTATGGCTACACCTTC
TRBJ2-6,NA,TRBV30,NA,CALTRVPGANVLTF,TGTGCCCTAACCCGGGTTCCTGGGGCCAACGTCCTGACTTTC
TRBJ1-6,NA,TRBV19,NA,CASSMSRRIGGSSYNSPLHF,TGTGCCAGTAGTATGTCAAGACGGATTGGAGGGAGCTCCTATAATTCACCCCTCCACTTT
TRBJ2-5,NA,TRBV5-5,NA,CASSPPRGLPAQYF,TGTGCCAGCAGCCCCCCAAGAGGTTTACCGGCCCAGTACTTC
TRBJ1-1,NA,TRBV7-9,few,CASIPANTEAFF,TGTGCCAGCATCCCAGCGAACACTGAAGCTTTCTTT
TRBJ2-7,TRBD1,TRBV19,NA,CASSTAGTAYEQYF,TGTGCCAGTAGTACGGCCGGGACAGCCTACGAGCAGTACTTC
TRBJ2-7,TRBD2,TRBV7-9,NA,CAQMLAGYEQYF,TGTGCGCAGATGCTAGCGGGGTACGAGCAGTACTTC
TRBJ1-4,TRBD1,TRBV15,NA,CATSREGGQGGLGEKLFF,TGTGCCACCAGCAGAGAAGGGGGACAGGGAGGTCTAGGGGAAAAACTGTTTTTT
TRBJ1-1,NA,TRBV7-8,NA,CASSSSRTAVEAFF,TGTGCCAGCAGCTCCTCCCGGACAGCGGTAGAAGCTTTCTTT
TRBJ1-6,TRBD1,TRBV10-3,NA,CAIGGDRDNSPLHF,TGTGCCATCGGAGGGGACAGGGATAATTCACCCCTCCACTTT
TRBJ1-5,NA,TRBV7-2,NA,CASSLVAGGGYSNQPQHF,TGTGCCAGCAGCTTAGTTGCCGGGGGGGGTTATAGCAATCAGCCCCAGCATTTT
TRBJ2-1,TRBD2,TRBV5-6,NA,CASSASALAGGYNEQFF,TGTGCCAGCAGCGCTTCCGCTCTAGCGGGGGGCTACAATGAGCAGTTCTTC
TRBJ1-3,NA,TRBV7-9,NA,CASSESGRLNSGNTIYF,TGTGCCAGCAGCGAGTCGGGACGCCTAAACTCTGGAAACACCATATATTTT
TRBJ2-7,NA,TRBV29-1,NA,CSALTPDSSYEQYF,TGCAGCGCCCTCACCCCGGACAGCTCCTACGAGCAGTACTTC
TRBJ1-4,NA,TRBV7-2,NA,CASSLGGRAGEKLFF,TGTGCCAGCAGCTTAGGGGGTAGGGCGGGGGAAAAACTGTTTTTT
TRBJ1-5,NA,TRBV19,NA,CASSISREGNQPQHF,TGTGCCAGTAGTATATCCAGGGAGGGCAATCAGCCCCAGCATTTT
TRBJ1-2,NA,TRBV10-3,NA,CAISESKAGYTF,TGTGCCATCAGTGAGTCGAAGGCCGGCTACACCTTC
TRBJ2-1,NA,TRBV5-4,NA,CASSLGLNNEQFF,TGTGCCAGCAGCTTGGGCCTCAACAATGAGCAGTTCTTC
TRBJ2-7,TRBD1,TRBV7-7,NA,CASSPLPGTGGYEQYF,TGTGCCAGCAGCCCCCTTCCCGGGACAGGGGGCTACGAGCAGTACTTC
TRBJ2-5,NA,TRBV2,NA,CASSELRAETQYF,TGTGCCAGCAGTGAATTGAGAGCGGAGACCCAGTACTTC
TRBJ1-1,NA,TRBV5-1,NA,CASSLETRRGNTEAFF,TGCGCCAGCAGCTTGGAGACCCGAAGGGGAAACACTGAAGCTTTCTTT
TRBJ1-1,NA,TRBV6-5,NA,CASNKGANTEAFF,TGTGCCAGCAATAAAGGGGCGAACACTGAAGCTTTCTTT
TRBJ2-2,NA,TRBV7-7,NA,CASSLGAADVGYTGELFF,TGTGCCAGCAGCTTAGGGGCCGCTGACGTGGGGTACACCGGGGAGCTGTTTTTT
TRBJ2-1,NA,TRBV6-5,NA,CASSYADSYNEQFF,TGTGCCAGCAGTTACGCTGACAGTTACAATGAGCAGTTCTTC
TRBJ2-4,TRBD2,TRBV5-8,NA,CASSLGQGTSGGVQYF,TGTGCCAGCAGCTTGGGTCAGGGGACTAGCGGGGGGGTTCAGTACTTC
TRBJ1-5,NA,TRBV2,NA,CASSAQIDNQPQHF,TGTGCCAGCAGTGCGCAGATAGACAATCAGCCCCAGCATTTT
TRBJ1-1,NA,TRBV6-5,NA,CASSYSTAGEAFF,TGTGCCAGCAGTTACTCGACGGCAGGGGAAGCTTTCTTT
TRBJ1-1,TRBD1,TRBV2,NA,CASSEGDRGTEAFF,TGTGCCAGCAGTGAAGGTGACAGGGGCACTGAAGCTTTCTTT
TRBJ2-3,NA,TRBV24-1,few,CATSDPGSTDTQYF,TGTGCCACCAGTGACCCCGGGAGCACAGATACGCAGTATTTT
TRBJ2-5,TRBD2,TRBV5-1,NA,CASSLAFGLAGGGEETQYF,TGCGCCAGCAGCTTGGCATTTGGGCTAGCGGGGGGAGGTGAAGAGACCCAGTACTTC
TRBJ1-5,TRBD1,TRBV5-1,NA,CASSFDRDRGVECNQPQHF,TGCGCCAGCAGCTTCGACCGGGACAGGGGTGTGGAATGCAATCAGCCCCAGCATTTT
TRBJ2-3,NA,TRBV5-1,NA,CASSFTMSTDTQYF,TGCGCCAGCAGCTTTACAATGAGCACAGATACGCAGTATTTT
TRBJ1-1,NA,TRBV9,NA,CASSSGPSNTEAFF,TGTGCCAGCAGCTCAGGGCCGTCCAACACTGAAGCTTTCTTT
TRBJ1-1,TRBD1,TRBV4-1,NA,CASSPQGTGVRNTEAFF,TGCGCCAGCAGCCCTCAAGGGACAGGGGTTAGAAACACTGAAGCTTTCTTT
TRBJ1-1,NA,TRBV6-5,NA,CASSPPHTEAFF,TGTGCCAGCAGCCCCCCCCACACTGAAGCTTTCTTT
TRBJ1-2,NA,TRBV7-2,NA,CASNQHRVGGYTF,TGTGCCAGCAACCAACACAGGGTGGGTGGCTACACCTTC
TRBJ1-3,NA,TRBV5-6,NA,CASSLAWGRRPSSGNTIYF,TGTGCCAGCAGCTTGGCTTGGGGCAGAAGGCCGAGCTCTGGAAACACCATATATTTT
TRBJ2-7,NA,TRBV6-6,NA,CASSGFREIYEQYF,TGTGCCAGCAGTGGCTTCCGGGAAATCTACGAGCAGTACTTC